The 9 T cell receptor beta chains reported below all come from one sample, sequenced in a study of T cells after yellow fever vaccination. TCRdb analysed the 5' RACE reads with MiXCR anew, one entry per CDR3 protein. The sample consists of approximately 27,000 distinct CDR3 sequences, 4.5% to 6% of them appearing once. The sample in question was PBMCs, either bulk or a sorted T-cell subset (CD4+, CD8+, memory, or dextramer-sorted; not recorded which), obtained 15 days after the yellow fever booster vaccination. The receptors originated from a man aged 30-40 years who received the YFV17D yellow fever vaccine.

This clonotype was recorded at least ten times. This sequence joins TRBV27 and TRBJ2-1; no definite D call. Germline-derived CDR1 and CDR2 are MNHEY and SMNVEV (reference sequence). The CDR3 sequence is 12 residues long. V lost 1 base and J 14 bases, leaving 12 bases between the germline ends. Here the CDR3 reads CASSLFPGGEFF. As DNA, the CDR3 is TGTGCCAGCAGTTTATTTCCCGGCGGAGAGTTCTTC.

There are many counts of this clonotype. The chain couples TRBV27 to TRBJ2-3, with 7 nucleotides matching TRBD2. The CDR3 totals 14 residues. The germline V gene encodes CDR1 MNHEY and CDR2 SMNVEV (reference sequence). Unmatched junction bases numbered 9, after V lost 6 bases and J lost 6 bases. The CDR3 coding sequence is TGTGCCAGCAGCCCCCAGCGGGGTGGCGATACGCAGTATTTT. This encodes CASSPQRGGDTQYF.

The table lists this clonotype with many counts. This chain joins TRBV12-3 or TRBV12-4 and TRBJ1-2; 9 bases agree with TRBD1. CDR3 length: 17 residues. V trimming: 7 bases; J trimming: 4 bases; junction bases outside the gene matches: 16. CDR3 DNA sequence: TGTGCCAGCACCCAACAAATGACAGGGGGAATATTCTATGGCTACACCTTC. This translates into CASTQQMTGGIFYGYTF.

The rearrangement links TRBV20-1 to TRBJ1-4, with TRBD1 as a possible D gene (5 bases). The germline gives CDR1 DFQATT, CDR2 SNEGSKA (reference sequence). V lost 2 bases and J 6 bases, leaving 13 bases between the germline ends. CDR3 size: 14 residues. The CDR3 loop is CSARMGGGHEKLFF. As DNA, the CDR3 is TGCAGTGCTAGAATGGGGGGGGGTCATGAAAAACTGTTTTTT.

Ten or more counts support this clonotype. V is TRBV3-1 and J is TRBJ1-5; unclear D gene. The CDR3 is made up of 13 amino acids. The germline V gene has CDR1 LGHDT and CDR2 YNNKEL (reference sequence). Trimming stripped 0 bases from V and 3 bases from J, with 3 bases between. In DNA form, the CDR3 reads TGTGCCAGCAGCCAAGATTACAATCAGCCCCAGCATTTT. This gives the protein CASSQDYNQPQHF.

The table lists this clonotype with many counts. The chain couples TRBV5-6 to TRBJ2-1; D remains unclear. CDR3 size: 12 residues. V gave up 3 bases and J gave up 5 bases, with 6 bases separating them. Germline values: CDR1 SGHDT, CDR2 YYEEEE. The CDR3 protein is CASSSSNNEQFF. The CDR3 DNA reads TGTGCCAGCAGCTCCTCGAACAATGAGCAGTTCTTC.

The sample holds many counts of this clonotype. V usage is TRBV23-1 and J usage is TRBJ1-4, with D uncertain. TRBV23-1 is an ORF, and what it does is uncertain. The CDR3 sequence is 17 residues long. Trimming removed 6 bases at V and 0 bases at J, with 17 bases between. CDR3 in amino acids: CASSTGQTHPTNEKLFF. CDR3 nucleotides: TGCGCCAGCAGCACGGGTCAAACGCACCCAACTAATGAAAAACTGTTTTTT.

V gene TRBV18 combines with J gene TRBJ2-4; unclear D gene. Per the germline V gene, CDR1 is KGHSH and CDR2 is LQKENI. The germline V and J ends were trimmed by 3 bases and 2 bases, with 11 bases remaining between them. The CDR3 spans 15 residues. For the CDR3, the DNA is TGTGCCAGCTCACCCCAGAGAAGTACCAAAAACATTCAGTACTTC. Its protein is CASSPQRSTKNIQYF.

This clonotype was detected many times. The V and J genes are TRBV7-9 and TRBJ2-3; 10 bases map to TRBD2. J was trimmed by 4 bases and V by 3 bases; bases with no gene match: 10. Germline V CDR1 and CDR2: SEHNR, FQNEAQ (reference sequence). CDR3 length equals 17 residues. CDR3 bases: TGTGCCAGCAGCTTCTGGGCTAGCGGGAGTGGGTCAGATACGCAGTATTTT. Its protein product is CASSFWASGSGSDTQYF.